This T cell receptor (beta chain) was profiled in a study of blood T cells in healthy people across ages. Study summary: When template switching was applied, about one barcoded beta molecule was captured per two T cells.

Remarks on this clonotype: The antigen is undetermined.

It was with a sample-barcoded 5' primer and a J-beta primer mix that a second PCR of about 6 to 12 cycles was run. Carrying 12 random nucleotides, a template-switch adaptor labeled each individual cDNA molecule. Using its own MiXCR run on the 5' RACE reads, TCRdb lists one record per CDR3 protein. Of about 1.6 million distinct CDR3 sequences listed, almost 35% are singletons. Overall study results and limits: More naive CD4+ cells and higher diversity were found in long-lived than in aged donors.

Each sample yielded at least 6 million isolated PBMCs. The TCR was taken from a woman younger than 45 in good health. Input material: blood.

CDR3 protein: CASSQDNSGAGYGYTF. CDR3 DNA: TGTGCCAGCAGCCAAGATAACTCGGGGGCGGGCTATGGCTACACCTTC. V usage is TRBV3-1 and J usage is TRBJ1-2; a weak D match, TRBD1 (6 bases). Germline-derived CDR1 and CDR2 are LGHDT and YNNKEL (reference sequence). This CDR3 is built from 16 residues. V dropped 0 bases and J dropped 4 bases, with 15 bases sitting between them.